Below, 3 T cell receptor beta chains from the same sample are listed, as sequenced in a study of molecular identifiers for immune sequencing clone quantification. TCRdb reprocessed the PCR reads via MiXCR and lists one record per CDR3 protein. The data contain around 480,000 distinct CDR3 sequences, roughly 25% of them singletons. Sequencing input: naive CD8+ T cells from blood, with Jurkat cell RNA spiked in. As to subset: FACS-sorted CD8+CD4-CCR7+CD45RA+ naive T cells. Source of these receptors: a human donor in good health. Some libraries in this study had Jurkat cell RNA spiked in.

This clonotype was found a few times. The chain carries TRBV7-9 and TRBJ2-2; D is tentatively TRBD1 or TRBD2 (5 bases each). V shed 5 bases and J shed 4 bases, with 14 bases lying between them. The germline gives CDR1 SEHNR, CDR2 FQNEAQ (reference sequence). The CDR3 runs 15 residues. This chain's CDR3 is CASSLPGASTGELFF. DNA of the CDR3: TGTGCCAGCAGCCTACCCGGGGCTTCCACCGGGGAGCTGTTTTTT.

V and J are TRBV9 and TRBJ2-7, with 12 bases matching TRBD2. Germline assignment: CDR1 SGDLS and CDR2 YYNGEE. The CDR3 runs 16 residues. The V and J ends lost 5 bases and 4 bases, in that order; junction bases with no gene match: 10. CDR3 amino acids: CASRVSGTSGFYEQYF. In DNA, the CDR3 is TGTGCCAGCAGGGTGTCTGGGACTAGCGGGTTTTACGAGCAGTACTTC.

As regards this clonotype: A clone one base away is much larger, so this may be a read error. The chain combines TRBV11-2 with TRBJ1-1, with D hard to call. CDR1 and CDR2 from the germline V gene are SGHAT and FQNNGV. The CDR3 consists of 13 residues. The germline V and J ends were trimmed by 5 bases and 6 bases, with 13 bases remaining between them. The CDR3 DNA follows: TGTGCCAGCAGCGAGGGTGTCTACGCTGAAGCTTTCTTT. The encoded protein is CASSEGVYAEAFF.